This T cell receptor beta chain stems from a study of cytomegalovirus exposure and HLA in healthy donors (dated by TCRdb to the late 2010s). As for the study more broadly: An earlier analysis of approximately 640 of the donors reported 250 to 350 Gb of sequence data and roughly 110 million unique TCR beta sequences from approximately 180 million T cells. Of the roughly 390 genotyped donors, 75% to 85% were placed in the genetic ancestry cluster associated with self-reported Caucasian donors. On average, roughly 240,000 unique TCR beta nucleotide sequences were sequenced per donor among about 400 genotyped donors of the cohort, with roughly 18% of those sequences being non-productive. In the later analysis, no new phenotypic data were used to find candidate immune exposures; instead, reliance was placed on TCR beta sequences and their occurrence across donors. The study was designed to test whether signatures of past pathogen exposure could be identified by cataloging public T cell receptors. The number of donors typed differed by locus, with about 629-640 for A, B, C, DRB1 and DQB1, more than 500 for DQA1, nearly 610 for DPA1, and approximately 470 for DPB1. Class I and class II HLA loci were covered by the typing at four-digit resolution. To predict cytomegalovirus infection status, the study combined high-throughput TCR immunosequencing, statistical association of individual TCRs with disease status, and machine learning. All discovery cohort repertoires had been generated on a single sequencing platform. About 280 gigabases of sequencing data and 78 million or so unique TCR sequences were included in an early release covering several hundred HLA-typed donors. In a later analysis, previously published TCR beta repertoires from several hundred donors were re-analyzed and high-resolution HLA genotyping was added so that TCR occurrence patterns could be studied. Alongside the repertoire data, information on donor age, sex, ethnicity and CMV serostatus was compiled. In an earlier analysis of roughly 540 of the donors, high-throughput TCR beta sequencing was used to judge whether each TCR beta V gene segment behaved as functional or pseudogenic. In addition to the first cohort of hundreds of subjects, a separate validation cohort of 130 or so different subjects was used. A later genetic analysis took genome-wide SNP genotypes for about 65% of the roughly 670 donors and used that subset as a discovery cohort. A few DR-DQ haplotypes were treated as single units for association and clustering because of strong linkage in the cohort. The T cell repertoires of 550 to 850 subjects were profiled by immunosequencing and related to cytomegalovirus serostatus. What the research found in general, with its limitations: According to a later analysis, parvovirus B19, influenza, CMV and Epstein-Barr virus appeared linked to several top co-occurrence clusters. A later genetic analysis reported fewer N-insertions in productive TCRs among donors in an Asian-associated ancestry cluster than the approximately 700-donor mean. The authors suggested that the approach could potentially be extended to other disease states and immunological phenotypes. V-gene and J-gene trimming of TCR beta chains was associated with a missense DCLRE1C variant in a later genetic analysis, and the association was replicated in an independent cohort. Because some donors lacked HLA typing at each locus, the association tests relied only on the typed subset. Because counts were too low, under 20 rarely observed V segments, including chromosome 9 orphons, were left out of the earlier analysis of roughly 600 of the donors. Correlated functional status among segregating V segments might reflect linkage disequilibrium, but an unknown experimental factor could not be ruled out. The 87-base-pair reads could not distinguish some IMGT-functional V segments, including TRBV6-2 and TRBV6-3, so those segments were excluded. In a later analysis, TCR association rates were found to vary across HLA loci, with the most associated TCRs seen for DRB1 alleles and the fewest for HLA-C alleles. Presence/absence analyses assumed roughly uniform sequencing depth across donors, an assumption that may not hold. A cluster of highly shared sequence variants was judged likely to be a technical artifact of the sequencing pipeline. Assigning TCR associations to individual alleles was difficult when HLA alleles, especially DR and DQ, strongly co-occurred. A later analysis found that HLA-associated TCR beta chains were more clonally expanded and had lower generation probabilities than equally common non-associated chains. In both the original and validation cohorts, the classifier was reported to diagnose cytomegalovirus status with high specificity and sensitivity. Most TCR sequences were seen in very few donors, while some public TCRs were found in many individuals. A few of the identified cytomegalovirus-associated TCR beta chains were confirmed in vitro to be specific for cytomegalovirus antigens. A total of 150 or so TCR beta chains were listed by the study as associated with cytomegalovirus. In a later analysis, most CMV-associated TCR beta chains were found to appear HLA-restricted, with HLA associations seemingly driven largely by CMV exposure. In an earlier analysis of 587 of the donors, most TCR beta V segments appeared in productive rearrangements about 90% or about 30% of the time, broadly matching IMGT annotations. The only immune exposure information available for the cohort was CMV serostatus. At a false discovery rate of 0.05, a later analysis linked fewer than 20,000 TCR beta sequences to specific HLA alleles. A further reported finding was that TCR beta sequences accurately predicted the HLA-A and HLA-B alleles for most subjects in the first cohort. In this cohort, only TCR beta chains were sequenced, and detectable features were limited by the absence of alpha or paired-chain data.

The cohort consisted of hundreds of healthy bone marrow donors. At the time of sampling, every cohort member was nominally healthy, though immune exposures that went unrecorded were likely present. The donor tested CMV seropositive and was one of the 289 seropositive cohort members. Every donor gave a peripheral blood sample, and the peripheral blood mononuclear cells from that sample were used for TCR beta sequencing. Genomic DNA was extracted from the blood cell samples with the Qiagen DNeasy Blood Extraction Kit. Comment on this clone: No cognate antigen has been identified for it. One base away there is no much larger clone; base qualities are not given.

The receptor library was made with the immunoSEQ multiplex PCR assay. A mixture of 60 forward primers for TCR Vbeta segments and 13 reverse primers for TCR Jbeta segments was used in the multiplex PCR. The CDR3 region of rearranged TCR beta genes was amplified from genomic DNA by a multiplex PCR assay. The amplified TCR beta libraries were sequenced on the Illumina HiSeq System as 87-base-pair reads. The authors processed their data as follows. Across the roughly 700 repertoires, a later analysis counted approximately 83 million unique TCR beta chains, about 10 million of which were shared by at least two donors. Raw reads were error-corrected and collapsed into unique sequences with a nearest-neighbor algorithm that merged closely related sequences to remove PCR and sequencing errors. V, D and J gene segments were assigned by aligning CDR3 sequences to IMGT reference sequences. For a sequence to be retained, at least a six-nucleotide match to both a V gene segment and a J gene segment was required. Rearrangements were classified as productive when the CDR3 lacked stop codons and remained in frame with V and J, and all other rearrangements were classified as non-productive. CDR3 was defined by IMGT convention, running from the second conserved V-encoded cysteine to the conserved J-encoded phenylalanine. The earlier analysis of some 600 of the donors excluded sequences that lacked an unambiguous match to a single V gene segment. In an earlier analysis of several hundred of the donors, V segments were called functional above 56.7% productive rearrangements and were called segregating when the between-donor standard deviation exceeded 5%. A statistical classification framework was developed to diagnose cytomegalovirus status using the catalog of TCR beta chain sequences. In a later analysis, V and J genes were assigned by comparing TCR nucleotide sequences against IMGT/GENE-DB human TR gene sequences. A later analysis assigned CDR3 sequences and most-parsimonious VDJ recombination scenarios with the TCRdist pipeline. In a later analysis, each TCR beta chain was defined by its CDR3 amino acid sequence together with its V-gene family, and reads lacking a unique V-gene family were excluded. A later analysis removed over 500 highly shared, low-generation-probability nucleotide sequences to deal with suspected cross-contamination and a sequencing artifact. A later analysis calculated a clonal expansion index for each public chain from normalized within-repertoire ranks of inferred template counts. Generation probabilities in a later analysis came from a VDJ recombination model fitted to out-of-frame rearrangements, and those results were checked against IGoR. In a later analysis, hypergeometric tests were used to score TCR-TCR, TCR-HLA and TCR-CMV co-occurrence, with a repertoire-size bias correction applied to TCR pairs. False discovery rates were estimated in a later analysis by permuting HLA or CMV assignments 20 times. In a later analysis, co-occurring TCRs were grouped using DBSCAN, and TCRdist sequence similarity was added for clustering within HLA-allele-positive subsets. Repertoires with fewer than 30,000 or more than 120,000 public chains were left out of co-occurrence clustering, as were five repertoires with anomalous nucleotide sharing. This immuneACCESS table, as held by TCRdb, lists in-frame sequences with V and J called but not all clones. Of the missing ones, under half trace to an unresolved V gene in checked studies; the others have no known cause. Clone size and V and J calls were adopted from that table, with D and trimming inferred from the DNA. The sample yields about 150,000 clones; less than 85% were counted once. Around 4.7% of the sample rests with the top ten.

Trimming takes 4 bases from V and 3 bases from J, and the germline ends sit 13 bases apart. The CDR3 goes from the cysteine to the phenylalanine over 14 residues. Only the CDR3 DNA stays, 42 bases, in frame from base 1. The CDR1 and CDR2 encoded by the germline V gene (reference sequence) are WNHNN and SYGVQD. The sequence was obtained from a man aged 18 to 29 in good health and CMV-seropositive. The V and J segments used are TRBV10-1 and TRBJ2-7; D gene: possibly TRBD1, on 6 matching bases. The sample was PBMCs. The encoded CDR3 is CASSVKGHYYEQYF. The DNA is as follows: TGCGCCAGCAGTGTGAAGGGACACTACTACGAGCAGTACTTC.